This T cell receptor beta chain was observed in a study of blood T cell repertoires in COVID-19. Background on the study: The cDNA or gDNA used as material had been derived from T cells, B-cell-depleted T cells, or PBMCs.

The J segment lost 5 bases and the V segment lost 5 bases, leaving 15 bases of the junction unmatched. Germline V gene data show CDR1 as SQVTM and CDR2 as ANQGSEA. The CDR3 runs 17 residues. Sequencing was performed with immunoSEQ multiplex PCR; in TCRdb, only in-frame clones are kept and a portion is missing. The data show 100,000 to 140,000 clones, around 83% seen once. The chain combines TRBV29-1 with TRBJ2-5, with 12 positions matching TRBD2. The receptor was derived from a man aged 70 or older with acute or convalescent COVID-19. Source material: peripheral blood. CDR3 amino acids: CSVRGPLTSGGQETQYF. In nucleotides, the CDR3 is TGCAGCGTTCGGGGCCCCTTGACTAGCGGGGGCCAGGAGACCCAGTACTTC. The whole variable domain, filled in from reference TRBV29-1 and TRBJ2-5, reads SAVISQKPSRDICQRGTSLTIQCQVDSQVTMMFWYRQQPGQSLTLIATANQGSEATYESGFVIDKFPISRPNLTFSTLTVSNMSPEDSSIYLCSVRGPLTSGGQETQYFGPGTRLLVL.